This TCR beta chain was documented in a study of blood T cell repertoires in COVID-19. Study as a whole: Donors in the United States, Italy and Spain gave samples during acute or convalescent COVID-19.

This table comes from immunoSEQ multiplex PCR, and its TCRdb copy is limited to in-frame clones, with some not included. The sample lists hundreds of thousands of clones, 86% occurring once. Trimming took 1 base from V and 5 from J, leaving 19 bases between them. This CDR3 has 16 amino acids. From germline, CDR1 is SGHDT and CDR2 YYEEEE. Sequenced sample: peripheral blood. The chain links TRBV5-6 to TRBJ2-7, with a weak D call TRBD1 (6 bases). The clonotype was recovered from a woman aged 25 to 39 with active or convalescent COVID-19. The CDR3 sequence is CASSLMSSGAVHEQYF. Written as DNA, the CDR3 is TGTGCCAGCAGCTTGATGTCGTCAGGGGCAGTCCACGAGCAGTACTTC.